This T cell receptor beta chain was identified in a study of blood T cell repertoires in COVID-19. The protocol was immunoSEQ multiplex PCR, while the TCRdb copy is restricted to in-frame clones and leaves out a portion. This table holds 250,000 to 300,000 clones, roughly 90% found once. Germline V CDR1 and CDR2: LNHDA, SQIVND (reference sequence). V lost 9 bases to trimming and J lost 2 bases, with 15 bases between them. This CDR3 has 14 amino acids. The receptor comes from a woman between 25 and 40 years old with COVID-19, enrolled during active disease. Material: peripheral blood. The chain links TRBV19 to TRBJ2-3; TRBD2 is a possible D gene (6 bases). The CDR3 loop reads CASGGGEPTDTQYF. The CDR3 nucleotides read TGTGCCAGCGGGGGAGGAGAACCCACAGATACGCAGTATTTT.